This T cell receptor beta chain was identified in a study of cytomegalovirus exposure and HLA in healthy donors. Whole-study results and caveats: Cytomegalovirus status was reportedly diagnosed by the classifier with high specificity and sensitivity. For most TCR beta V segments, an earlier analysis put the productive rate at about 87% or about 30% of the time. By HLA locus, TCR association rates varied in a later analysis, with DRB1 showing the most and HLA-C the fewest.

Researchers ran the PCR with 60 Vbeta and 13 Jbeta primers. Measured with immunoSEQ multiplex PCR; TCRdb has only the in-frame clones, and not every one. The sample yields about 140,000 clones, under 90% seen once. Trimming cost V 4 bases and J 0 bases, with 11 bases left between them. Germline loops: CDR1 SGHNT, CDR2 YYREEE (reference sequence). The CDR3 sequence is 15 residues long. Concerning this clone: Its antigen is unidentified.

The origin of this receptor is a man aged 40-49 years in good health and CMV-seronegative. This rearrangement joins TRBV5-4 to TRBJ1-3; D perhaps matches TRBD1 (5 bases). The sequencing sample was made of PBMCs. The CDR3 protein is CASSTGHGSGNTIYF. As DNA, the CDR3 is TGTGCCAGCAGCACCGGACATGGCTCTGGAAACACCATATATTTT.